Following are 31 T cell receptor beta chains from one sample sequenced in a study of control samples from healthy donors and cancer patients. Libraries were prepared by immunoSEQ multiplex PCR; TCRdb keeps only in-frame clonotypes and omits some of them. Among about 160,000 clones listed, just over 95% were seen once. The sequenced material came from blood. These receptors all stem from a woman in her 30s in good health.

Concerning this clone itself: An end of the junction does not agree with germline; a read error may underlie this. The gene calls are TRBV2 and TRBJ2-7; 9 bases are shared with TRBD2. CDR3 size: 14 residues. CDR1 is SNHLY, CDR2 FYNNEI, per germline. In DNA form, the CDR3 reads TGTGCCAGCAGTGAAACCCCCCTAGCGGGATACCACGACTTC. Protein sequence: CASSETPLAGYHDF.

This chain links TRBV15 with TRBJ1-2; no clear D gene. CDR3 length equals 14 residues. Trimming stripped 0 bases from V and 5 bases from J, with 10 bases between. Germline CDR1 LNHNV, CDR2 YYDKDF (reference sequence). CDR3: CATSRDGGRYGYTF. The CDR3 region has the DNA TGTGCCACCAGCAGAGATGGCGGGCGGTATGGCTACACCTTC.

The chain uses TRBV7-9 and TRBJ2-5; TRBD1 aligns across 9 bases. From germline, CDR1 is SEHNR and CDR2 FQNEAQ (reference sequence). After removal of 4 bases from V and 5 bases from J, the junction contained 8 bases not matched to a gene. The CDR3 is 15 residues long. The CDR3 DNA reads TGTGCCAGCAGCTCCCCGGGACAGGGTATCGAGACCCAGTACTTC. This gives the protein CASSSPGQGIETQYF.

This sequence joins TRBV7-6 and TRBJ2-1, with D possibly being TRBD2 (5 bases). CDR3 size: 16 residues. Germline loops: CDR1 SGHVS, CDR2 FNYEAQ. The V gene lost 2 bases and the J gene lost 8 bases, with 19 bases spanning the gap. The DNA of the CDR3 is TGTGCCAGCAGCTTACGGAGTAACCAGGAGGCCTATGAGCAGTTCTTC. This encodes CASSLRSNQEAYEQFF.

This rearrangement joins TRBV9 to TRBJ2-3; D ambiguous. With 0 bases removed from V and 2 bases from J, the gap between germline ends came to 10 bases. This CDR3 region has 15 residues. CDR1 and CDR2 from the germline V gene are SGDLS and YYNGEE. The CDR3 protein is CASSVDGRNTDTQYF. In nucleotides, the CDR3 is TGTGCCAGCAGCGTAGACGGTAGAAACACAGATACGCAGTATTTT.

In DNA form, the CDR3 reads TGTGCCTGGATCGGGGGGTCCACTGAAGCTTTCTTT. Its protein is CAWIGGSTEAFF. The rearrangement links TRBV30 to TRBJ1-1, with D perhaps matching TRBD1 (5 bases). Germline loops: CDR1 GTSNPN, CDR2 SVGIG (reference sequence). The V end was cut by 4 bases, the J end by 4 bases, with 10 bases between. CDR3 length: 12 residues.

V and J are TRBV6-5 and TRBJ1-1; weak D call: TRBD1 (6 bases). V was clipped by 7 bases and J by 0 bases, with 12 bases between them. The CDR3 sequence is 14 residues long. From germline, CDR1 is MNHEY and CDR2 SVGAGI. The CDR3 is CASIPTGLNTEAFF. The CDR3 nucleotides are TGTGCCAGCATCCCGACAGGACTGAACACTGAAGCTTTCTTT.

The chain recombines TRBV3-1 (or the pseudogene TRBV3-2) with TRBJ1-1, with no clear D. Trimming removed 7 bases at V and 0 bases at J, with 12 bases between. Germline V lookup: CDR1 LGHDT, CDR2 YNNKEL (reference sequence). The CDR3 runs to 14 residues. The CDR3 DNA follows: TGTGCCAGCACCATAGGACGGCTGAACACTGAAGCTTTCTTT. It yields the protein CASTIGRLNTEAFF.

This chain joins TRBV29-1 and TRBJ2-7, with D tentatively TRBD1 or TRBD2 (5 bases each). The CDR3 sequence is 14 residues long. The germline CDR1 and CDR2 sequences are SQVTM and ANQGSEA. Trimming pared 5 bases from V and 2 bases from J, leaving 16 bases between. The CDR3 is CSVTGPQGTYEQYF. The DNA for the CDR3 is TGCAGCGTTACGGGACCCCAAGGGACCTACGAGCAGTACTTC.

This chain joins TRBV2 and TRBJ1-1; D not certain. Trimming shortened V by 5 bases and J by 4 bases, and 5 bases separated the two germline ends. The length of the CDR3 is 11 residues. Germline CDR1 SNHLY, CDR2 FYNNEI. The CDR3 coding sequence is TGTGCCAGCAGTCCTCTCACTGAAGCTTTCTTT. Its protein is CASSPLTEAFF.

The rearrangement joins TRBV4-1 to TRBJ2-7; 9 bases match TRBD2. Germline V gene data show CDR1 as MGHRA and CDR2 as YSYEKL. After removal of 3 bases from V and 4 bases from J, the junction contained 7 bases not matched to a gene. The CDR3 has 15 residues. CDR3 DNA: TGCGCCAGCAGCCAGGGGGCTAGCGGGGTATACGAGCAGTACTTC. Its translation is CASSQGASGVYEQYF.

In its sample, this clone was seen once. The V and J genes are TRBV4-2 and TRBJ2-1; 8 bases fit TRBD1. CDR1 LGHNA and CDR2 YNFKEQ come from the germline V gene. The V segment lost 0 bases and the J segment 8 bases; nucleotides outside the gene matches: 12. The CDR3 extends over 17 amino acids. Here the CDR3 reads CASSQDPGQGFSDEQFF. The CDR3 DNA reads TGTGCCAGCAGCCAAGACCCTGGACAGGGCTTCAGCGATGAGCAGTTCTTC.

V gene TRBV7-2 combines with J gene TRBJ1-4; TRBD1 might be the D (5 bases). The V gene's germline CDR1 is SGHTA and CDR2 FQGNSA. V was cut by 5 bases and J by 5 bases, with 15 bases left in between. The CDR3 has 15 residues. CDR3 bases: TGTGCCAGCAGCCTGTGGGGGGGACCAAATGAAAAACTGTTTTTT. Residues: CASSLWGGPNEKLFF.

The gene calls are TRBV28 and TRBJ2-1; perhaps TRBD1 as D (6 bases). Per the germline V gene, CDR1 is MDHEN and CDR2 is SYDVKM. The CDR3 extends over 16 amino acids. Trimming shortened V by 3 bases and J by 0 bases, and 12 bases separated the two germline ends. The chain's CDR3 is CASSLDGTYSYNEQFF. As DNA, the CDR3 is TGTGCCAGCAGTTTGGACGGGACATACTCCTACAATGAGCAGTTCTTC. Using reference TRBV28 and TRBJ2-1 for the parts outside the CDR3, the full variable domain is DVKVTQSSRYLVKRTGEKVFLECVQDMDHENMFWYRQDPGLGLRLIYFSYDVKMKEKGDIPEGYSVSREKKERFSLILESASTNQTSMYLCASSLDGTYSYNEQFFGPGTRLTVL.

The chain uses TRBV28 and TRBJ1-6; D is uncertain. CDR3 size: 11 residues. Per the germline V gene, CDR1 is MDHEN and CDR2 is SYDVKM. Between the trimmed V and J ends, which lost 3 bases and 13 bases, there was a span of 7 bases. CDR3 nucleotides: TGTGCCAGCAGTTTCAGACATCCCCTCCACTTT. This encodes CASSFRHPLHF. The whole variable domain, remainder taken from reference TRBV28 and TRBJ1-6, is DVKVTQSSRYLVKRTGEKVFLECVQDMDHENMFWYRQDPGLGLRLIYFSYDVKMKEKGDIPEGYSVSREKKERFSLILESASTNQTSMYLCASSFRHPLHFGNGTRLTVT.

The rearrangement joins TRBV19 to TRBJ2-7; 8 positions agree with TRBD2. This CDR3 spans 14 amino acids. CDR1 is LNHDA and CDR2 is SQIVND in the germline V gene (reference sequence). The J segment lost 7 bases and the V segment lost 3 bases, leaving 8 bases of the junction unmatched. The chain's CDR3 is CASSIGLTGGEQYF. The CDR3 DNA reads as TGTGCCAGTAGTATCGGTTTGACGGGAGGGGAGCAGTACTTC.

The V and J genes are TRBV5-5 and TRBJ2-1; tentatively, D is TRBD2 (6 bases). The CDR3 spans 15 residues. Germline CDR1 is SGHKS and CDR2 is YYEKEE (reference sequence). V dropped 1 base and J dropped 8 bases, with 16 bases sitting between them. CDR3 region: CASSLMGGPRDEQFF. The DNA of the CDR3 is TGTGCCAGCAGCTTGATGGGGGGACCCAGGGATGAGCAGTTCTTC.

Only a few counts were recorded for this clone. The chain couples TRBV29-1 to TRBJ2-7; TRBD1 matches at 8 bases. CDR1 is SQVTM and CDR2 is ANQGSEA in the germline V gene. V was pared by 6 bases and J by 4 bases, with 14 bases of the junction left unmatched. The CDR3 has 15 residues. For the CDR3, the DNA is TGCAGCGTCCGTTTAGGGACAGGTCTGTCGTACGAGCAGTACTTC. It is translated as CSVRLGTGLSYEQYF.

The CDR3 reads CASSYRFSGNTIYF. The DNA for the CDR3 is TGTGCCAGCAGTTACAGGTTCTCTGGAAACACCATATATTTT. The chain employs TRBV6-6 and TRBJ1-3; D not resolved. V lost 2 bases, J lost 0 bases, and 5 bases lay in between. Germline values: CDR1 MNHNY, CDR2 SVGAGI (reference sequence). The length of the CDR3 is 14 residues.

V and J are TRBV7-2 and TRBJ1-1; maybe TRBD1 (6 bases). This CDR3 is built from 16 residues. V lost 4 bases and J lost 0, with 15 bases in between. CDR1 is SGHTA, CDR2 FQGNSA, per germline. The chain's CDR3 is CASSYSGGALNTEAFF. The CDR3 nucleotides are TGTGCCAGCAGCTATTCCGGGGGCGCCTTGAACACTGAAGCTTTCTTT.

The V call is TRBV6-4, the J call TRBJ1-2; D unclear. The germline V gene has CDR1 MRHNA and CDR2 SNTAGT. V gave up 7 bases and J gave up 4 bases, with 10 bases separating them. The CDR3 runs to 12 residues. CDR3 nucleotide sequence: TGTGCCAGCAACGGCTACATCTATGGCTACACCTTC. It encodes CASNGYIYGYTF.

The V and J genes are TRBV5-1 and TRBJ1-3; no clear D gene. Germline loops: CDR1 SGHRS, CDR2 YFSETQ. The CDR3 extends over 15 amino acids. V was trimmed by 0 bases and J by 1 base, leaving 8 bases between them. The CDR3 reads CASSLGNPSGNTIYF. The CDR3 nucleotides are TGCGCCAGCAGCTTGGGGAATCCTTCTGGAAACACCATATATTTT.

The rearrangement joins TRBV11-2 to TRBJ2-7; D is undetermined. Trimming took off 1 base at V and 5 bases at J, with 12 bases between the two ends. The CDR3 extends over 14 amino acids. Germline CDR1 is SGHAT and CDR2 is FQNNGV. The CDR3 DNA reads as TGTGCCAGCAGCTTAGCGAAGGTAGAAGACGAGCAGTACTTC. This gives the protein CASSLAKVEDEQYF.

The rearrangement links TRBV6-5 to TRBJ1-1, with 7 nucleotides matching TRBD1. CDR1 is MNHEY and CDR2 is SVGAGI in the germline V gene. J was trimmed by 1 base and V by 6 bases; bases with no gene match: 2. The CDR3 covers 13 residues. The CDR3: CASRRQGNTEAFF. Written as DNA, the CDR3 is TGTGCCAGCAGGAGACAGGGGAACACTGAAGCTTTCTTT.

V and J are TRBV11-2 and TRBJ1-6, with 9 positions matching TRBD1. V was clipped by 2 bases and J by 10 bases; unmatched bases: 6. The germline V gene encodes CDR1 SGHAT and CDR2 FQNNGV. This CDR3 is 15 amino acids long. CDR3 sequence (DNA): TGTGCCAGCAGCTTATCCCGGACAGGGGCATCACCCCTCCACTTT. Amino acids: CASSLSRTGASPLHF. Based on the CDR3 plus reference TRBV11-2 and TRBJ1-6, the full variable domain is EAGVAQSPRYKIIEKRQSVAFWCNPISGHATLYWYQQILGQGPKLLIQFQNNGVVDDSQLPKDRFSAERLKGVDSTLKIQPAKLEDSAVYLCASSLSRTGASPLHFGNGTRLTVT.

The V and J genes are TRBV2 and TRBJ1-5; tentative D call: TRBD1 (6 bases). The CDR3 loop spans 15 amino acids. CDR1 is SNHLY and CDR2 is FYNNEI in the germline V gene. Trimming took 6 bases from V and 3 from J, leaving 15 bases between them. The CDR3 loop reads CASRGQSGSNQPQHF. Written as DNA, the CDR3 is TGTGCCAGCAGAGGACAGTCTGGATCCAATCAGCCCCAGCATTTT.

This chain uses TRBV30 with TRBJ2-3; perhaps D is TRBD1 or TRBD2 (5 bases each). The V end lost 2 bases, the J end lost 5 bases, and 14 bases lay between the germline ends. The germline gives CDR1 GTSNPN, CDR2 SVGIG (reference sequence). The CDR3 is 14 residues long. CDR3 coding DNA: TGTGCCTGGAGTCGGGGCAGGGAAGAAGATACGCAGTATTTT. The encoded protein is CAWSRGREEDTQYF.

This sequence joins TRBV7-8 and TRBJ2-1, with D perhaps being TRBD1 or TRBD2 (5 bases each). CDR1 is SGHVS, CDR2 FQNEAQ, per germline. V lost 3 bases to trimming and J lost 0 bases, with 9 bases between them. The CDR3 loop spans 15 amino acids. The CDR3 protein is CASSLGTSSYNEQFF. As DNA, the CDR3 is TGTGCCAGCAGCTTGGGGACGAGCTCCTACAATGAGCAGTTCTTC.

The chain links TRBV29-1 to TRBJ1-5, with D unclear. This CDR3 contains 13 residues. Germline V gene data show CDR1 as SQVTM and CDR2 as ANQGSEA. Trimming cost V 7 bases and J 13 bases, with 23 bases left between them. The chain's CDR3 is CSAITVDGYVQHF. Here the CDR3 DNA reads TGCAGCGCGATAACGGTAGACGGGTACGTGCAGCATTTT.

The chain joins TRBV5-6 to TRBJ2-3, with unresolved D. CDR1 SGHDT and CDR2 YYEEEE come from the germline V gene. Between the trimmed V and J ends, which lost 0 bases and 0 bases, there was a span of 8 bases. The CDR3 totals 15 residues. CDR3 loop: CASSLGRPSTDTQYF. The CDR3 DNA reads as TGTGCCAGCAGCTTGGGCCGTCCTAGCACAGATACGCAGTATTTT. Combining the CDR3 with reference TRBV5-6 and TRBJ2-3 gives the whole variable domain DAGVTQSPTHLIKTRGQQVTLRCSPKSGHDTVSWYQQALGQGPQFIFQYYEEEERQRGNFPDRFSGHQFPNYSSELNVNALLLGDSALYLCASSLGRPSTDTQYFGPGTRLTVL.

The chain has TRBV28 and TRBJ1-2; no clear D gene. Between the trimmed V and J ends, which lost 4 bases and 1 base, there was a span of 7 bases. The germline V gene has CDR1 MDHEN and CDR2 SYDVKM. The CDR3 is 13 residues long. As DNA, the CDR3 is TGTGCCAGCAGTTCGTCGGGTAACTATGGCTACACCTTC. Translated: CASSSSGNYGYTF.